Listed below are T cell receptor beta chains from one sample, sequenced in a study of shared clonotypes between healthy human individuals. Method: immunoSEQ multiplex PCR; TCRdb's copy keeps in-frame clones and lacks some. Seen here are about 580,000 clones, nearly 98% observed once, and the top ten hold roughly 0.29%. Sequencing was done on a sample of naive CD8+ T cells sorted from blood. Receptors were obtained from a man aged 25 to 40 in good health. The CDR3 runs from the conserved cysteine through the conserved F or W. D genes are given only for firm matches. Some rows have no size entry. The others give once, few or many, or a class for an expanded clone.

-	16	TRBV9	-	TRBJ2-6	CASSVRSDSGANVLTF	TGTGCCAGCAGCGTACGGAGTGACTCTGGGGCCAACGTCCTGACTTTC
-	16	TRBV2	-	TRBJ2-1	CASSSPTNGLVNEQFF	TGTGCCAGCAGTTCCCCGACTAATGGGCTTGTCAATGAGCAGTTCTTC
-	16	TRBV27	TRBD2	TRBJ2-1	CASSLAPGLAGDEQFF	TGTGCCAGCAGTTTGGCACCGGGACTAGCGGGAGATGAGCAGTTCTTC
-	12	TRBV5-1	TRBD1	TRBJ2-7	CASRDRGYEQYF	TGCGCCAGCAGGGACAGGGGCTACGAGCAGTACTTC
-	15	TRBV19	-	TRBJ1-1	CASSIPQGLGTEAFF	TGTGCCAGTAGTATCCCCCAGGGTTTGGGCACTGAAGCTTTCTTT
-	16	TRBV5-1	-	TRBJ2-6	CASSLAVNSGANVLTF	TGCGCCAGCAGCTTGGCAGTGAACTCTGGGGCCAACGTCCTGACTTTC
-	18	TRBV27	TRBD1	TRBJ1-2	CASSGRGTWTGVHYGYTF	TGTGCCAGCAGTGGAAGGGGCACATGGACAGGGGTTCACTATGGCTACACCTTC
-	16	TRBV4-1	-	TRBJ2-7	CASSQDRIGFVYEQYF	TGCGCCAGCAGCCAAGATAGGATTGGTTTCGTCTACGAGCAGTACTTC
-	13	TRBV19	-	TRBJ2-5	CASSINGPRTQYF	TGTGCCAGTAGTATCAATGGCCCTAGGACCCAGTACTTC
-	15	TRBV5-1	-	TRBJ1-1	CASSLAVQMNTEAFF	TGCGCCAGCAGCTTGGCCGTACAGATGAACACTGAAGCTTTCTTT
once	16	TRBV27	-	TRBJ1-5	CASSSTQVDFTQPQHF	TGTGCCAGCAGTTCAACCCAGGTGGACTTCACTCAGCCCCAGCATTTT
-	15	TRBV7-8	-	TRBJ2-1	CASSFPGSSYNEQFF	TGTGCCAGCAGCTTCCCCGGGAGCTCCTACAATGAGCAGTTCTTC
-	15	TRBV5-4	TRBD1	TRBJ2-7	CASSLFTGTDYEQYF	TGTGCCAGCAGCTTGTTCACCGGGACAGACTACGAGCAGTACTTC
once	13	TRBV7-9	-	TRBJ2-7	CASSLTEIYEQYF	TGTGCCAGCAGCCTCACAGAAATCTACGAGCAGTACTTC
-	14	TRBV30	-	TRBJ1-3	CAWSGGTSGNTIYF	TGTGCCTGGAGTGGAGGGACCTCTGGAAACACCATATATTTT
-	15	TRBV29-1	-	TRBJ2-7	CSVEEGPVKGYEQYF	TGCAGCGTTGAAGAGGGACCGGTTAAGGGATACGAGCAGTACTTC
once	15	TRBV6-6	TRBD1	TRBJ2-4	CASSGTGGIKNIQYF	TGTGCCAGCAGTGGGACAGGGGGCATAAAAAACATTCAGTACTTC
-	15	TRBV7-2	TRBD2	TRBJ2-1	CASSLAGSSYNEQFF	TGTGCCAGCAGCCTAGCGGGTAGCTCCTACAATGAGCAGTTCTTC
-	14	TRBV4-1	-	TRBJ2-4	CASSHIVAKNIQYF	TGCGCCAGCAGCCACATCGTGGCCAAAAACATTCAGTACTTC
-	15	TRBV6-5	TRBD1	TRBJ2-2	CASSSGTGYTGELFF	TGTGCCAGCAGTTCCGGGACAGGATACACCGGGGAGCTGTTTTTT
-	16	TRBV4-3	TRBD2	TRBJ2-1	CASSQATSGRAGEQFF	TGCGCCAGCAGCCAAGCGACTAGCGGGAGGGCCGGTGAGCAGTTCTTC
-	14	TRBV27	-	TRBJ2-3	CASSFLASTDTQYF	TGTGCCAGCAGTTTTCTCGCTAGCACAGATACGCAGTATTTT
-	19	TRBV5-6	-	TRBJ2-3	CASSSETPGLMPGTDTQYF	TGTGCCAGCAGCTCGGAGACGCCGGGACTCATGCCTGGCACAGATACGCAGTATTTT
-	17	TRBV10-3	TRBD2	TRBJ2-1	CAISDRTSYISYNEQFF	TGTGCCATCAGTGATCGGACTAGCTACATCTCCTACAATGAGCAGTTCTTC
-	12	TRBV27	-	TRBJ1-2	CASMGHGYGYTF	TGTGCCAGCATGGGACACGGCTATGGCTACACCTTC
-	13	TRBV6-5	-	TRBJ2-7	CASSLGQTYEQYF	TGTGCCAGCAGCCTTGGACAGACCTACGAGCAGTACTTC
-	13	TRBV29-1	-	TRBJ2-1	CSVENGRVNEQFF	TGCAGCGTTGAGAACGGGAGAGTAAATGAGCAGTTCTTC
-	17	TRBV28	TRBD2	TRBJ2-3	CASSPRTSGRSEDTQYF	TGTGCCAGCAGTCCCAGGACTAGCGGGAGGAGTGAAGATACGCAGTATTTT
-	15	TRBV11-2	-	TRBJ2-7	CASSFGGRYSYEQYF	TGTGCCAGCAGCTTTGGAGGGAGGTACTCCTACGAGCAGTACTTC
-	14	TRBV9	-	TRBJ1-2	CASSVGVADYGYTF	TGTGCCAGCAGCGTAGGGGTAGCAGACTATGGCTACACCTTC
-	16	TRBV6-6	TRBD2	TRBJ2-1	CATLPRASGRQNEQFF	TGTGCCACCCTGCCGCGGGCTAGCGGGAGACAGAATGAGCAGTTCTTC
-	16	TRBV6-1	TRBD2	TRBJ2-7	CASSELGLAGAYEQYF	TGTGCCAGCAGTGAATTAGGTCTAGCGGGCGCCTACGAGCAGTACTTC
-	17	TRBV7-2	-	TRBJ1-1	CASSGGGRVRRNTEAFF	TGTGCCAGCAGCGGCGGGGGCAGGGTAAGAAGGAACACTGAAGCTTTCTTT
-	13	TRBV19	TRBD1	TRBJ2-7	CASSDRESYEQYF	TGTGCCAGTAGTGACAGGGAATCCTACGAGCAGTACTTC
-	17	TRBV7-8	TRBD2	TRBJ2-3	CASSLLRTSGLVDTQYF	TGTGCCAGCAGCTTGTTAAGGACTAGCGGACTCGTTGATACGCAGTATTTT
-	13	TRBV29-1	-	TRBJ2-7	CSVTSWRPYEQYF	TGCAGCGTTACTAGCTGGAGGCCCTACGAGCAGTACTTC
-	15	TRBV28	TRBD2	TRBJ2-7	CASNPGTSGSYEQYF	TGTGCCAGCAATCCCGGGACTAGCGGTTCCTACGAGCAGTACTTC
-	16	TRBV27	TRBD2	TRBJ2-2	CASSLGSGRATGELFF	TGTGCCAGCTCCCTGGGGAGCGGGAGAGCCACCGGGGAGCTGTTTTTT
-	14	TRBV7-2	-	TRBJ2-1	CASTLLSSYNEQFF	TGTGCCAGCACCCTATTGAGCTCCTACAATGAGCAGTTCTTC
-	16	TRBV7-8	-	TRBJ2-7	CASSLRDRVQPHEQYF	TGTGCCAGCAGCCTAAGAGACCGGGTCCAACCCCACGAGCAGTACTTC
-	11	TRBV6-4	-	TRBJ1-3	CASGFGNTIYF	TGTGCCAGCGGTTTCGGAAACACCATATATTTT
-	17	TRBV7-6	TRBD2	TRBJ2-6	CASSSTSGSFGANVLTF	TGTGCCAGCAGCTCCACTAGCGGGAGTTTTGGGGCCAACGTCCTGACTTTC
few	15	TRBV19	-	TRBJ1-1	CASSIGPTLNTEAFF	TGTGCCAGTAGTATAGGCCCTACCTTGAACACTGAAGCTTTCTTT
once	19	TRBV2	-	TRBJ2-2	CASVPYPGVAGANTGELFF	TGTGCCAGCGTGCCCTACCCAGGGGTAGCGGGCGCGAACACCGGGGAGCTGTTTTTT
-	15	TRBV7-9	-	TRBJ1-1	CASSLGSGQNTEAFF	TGTGCCAGCAGCTTAGGATCAGGACAGAACACTGAAGCTTTCTTT
-	13	TRBV10-1	-	TRBJ2-3	CASSREGTDTQYF	TGCGCCAGCAGTCGAGAGGGCACAGATACGCAGTATTTT
-	14	TRBV27	-	TRBJ2-1	CASSATGLGNEQFF	TGTGCCAGCAGTGCTACAGGGCTGGGGAATGAGCAGTTCTTC
-	16	TRBV28	-	TRBJ2-5	CASSLIAGGLEETQYF	TGTGCCAGCAGTTTAATAGCCGGGGGCCTTGAGGAGACCCAGTACTTC
-	15	TRBV27	TRBD2	TRBJ2-1	CASSFSASGYNEQFF	TGTGCCAGCAGTTTTTCAGCTAGCGGGTACAATGAGCAGTTCTTC
-	16	TRBV19	-	TRBJ2-2	CASSSRGQMNTGELFF	TGTGCCAGTAGTTCGAGGGGTCAGATGAACACCGGGGAGCTGTTTTTT
-	14	TRBV7-8	-	TRBJ2-7	CASSLGPILGEQYF	TGTGCCAGCAGCTTAGGACCAATCCTGGGCGAGCAGTACTTC
-	15	TRBV4-1	TRBD1	TRBJ1-5	CASSPFGQGNQPQHF	TGCGCCAGCAGCCCTTTTGGACAGGGCAATCAGCCCCAGCATTTT
-	14	TRBV29-1	-	TRBJ2-5	CSVGAGLVGETQYF	TGCAGCGTTGGGGCAGGGCTGGTGGGGGAGACCCAGTACTTC
-	14	TRBV18	-	TRBJ2-1	CASSPGTGINEQFF	TGTGCCAGCTCACCAGGGACTGGGATCAATGAGCAGTTCTTC
-	13	TRBV9	-	TRBJ1-2	CASSSGPVLGYTF	TGTGCCAGCAGCTCTGGCCCAGTTCTAGGCTACACCTTC